This TCR beta chain was found in a study of T cell responses to AZD1222 COVID-19 vaccine. Comments on this clone: What it binds is not known.

J lost 5 bases, V lost 6 bases, and 7 bases had no gene match. The length of the CDR3 is 15 residues. CDR1 is MNHEY, CDR2 SVGAGI, per germline. Findings and limits, study-wide: Clonal diversity was possibly underestimated; the donors were predominantly white British and more often female. Compared with day 0, the breadth and depth of the Spike-specific TCR repertoire rose significantly after two doses of AZD1222.

Sequenced by immunoSEQ multiplex PCR; TCRdb stores in-frame clones only, minus some. The sample comprises 130,000 to 150,000 clones, approximately 91% of which are singletons, and roughly 2% rests with the top ten. It was second doses at about 4 or about 12 weeks that were pooled. The sequence was collected from an adult who received the AZD1222 COVID-19 vaccine. The chain has TRBV6-5 and TRBJ2-1, with 10 bases lining up with TRBD1. The source material was peripheral blood, sampled 28 days after the second AZD1222 dose. The chain's CDR3 is CASSRDRGRDNEQFF. The CDR3 DNA sequence: TGTGCCAGCAGCCGGGACAGGGGTAGGGACAATGAGCAGTTCTTC.